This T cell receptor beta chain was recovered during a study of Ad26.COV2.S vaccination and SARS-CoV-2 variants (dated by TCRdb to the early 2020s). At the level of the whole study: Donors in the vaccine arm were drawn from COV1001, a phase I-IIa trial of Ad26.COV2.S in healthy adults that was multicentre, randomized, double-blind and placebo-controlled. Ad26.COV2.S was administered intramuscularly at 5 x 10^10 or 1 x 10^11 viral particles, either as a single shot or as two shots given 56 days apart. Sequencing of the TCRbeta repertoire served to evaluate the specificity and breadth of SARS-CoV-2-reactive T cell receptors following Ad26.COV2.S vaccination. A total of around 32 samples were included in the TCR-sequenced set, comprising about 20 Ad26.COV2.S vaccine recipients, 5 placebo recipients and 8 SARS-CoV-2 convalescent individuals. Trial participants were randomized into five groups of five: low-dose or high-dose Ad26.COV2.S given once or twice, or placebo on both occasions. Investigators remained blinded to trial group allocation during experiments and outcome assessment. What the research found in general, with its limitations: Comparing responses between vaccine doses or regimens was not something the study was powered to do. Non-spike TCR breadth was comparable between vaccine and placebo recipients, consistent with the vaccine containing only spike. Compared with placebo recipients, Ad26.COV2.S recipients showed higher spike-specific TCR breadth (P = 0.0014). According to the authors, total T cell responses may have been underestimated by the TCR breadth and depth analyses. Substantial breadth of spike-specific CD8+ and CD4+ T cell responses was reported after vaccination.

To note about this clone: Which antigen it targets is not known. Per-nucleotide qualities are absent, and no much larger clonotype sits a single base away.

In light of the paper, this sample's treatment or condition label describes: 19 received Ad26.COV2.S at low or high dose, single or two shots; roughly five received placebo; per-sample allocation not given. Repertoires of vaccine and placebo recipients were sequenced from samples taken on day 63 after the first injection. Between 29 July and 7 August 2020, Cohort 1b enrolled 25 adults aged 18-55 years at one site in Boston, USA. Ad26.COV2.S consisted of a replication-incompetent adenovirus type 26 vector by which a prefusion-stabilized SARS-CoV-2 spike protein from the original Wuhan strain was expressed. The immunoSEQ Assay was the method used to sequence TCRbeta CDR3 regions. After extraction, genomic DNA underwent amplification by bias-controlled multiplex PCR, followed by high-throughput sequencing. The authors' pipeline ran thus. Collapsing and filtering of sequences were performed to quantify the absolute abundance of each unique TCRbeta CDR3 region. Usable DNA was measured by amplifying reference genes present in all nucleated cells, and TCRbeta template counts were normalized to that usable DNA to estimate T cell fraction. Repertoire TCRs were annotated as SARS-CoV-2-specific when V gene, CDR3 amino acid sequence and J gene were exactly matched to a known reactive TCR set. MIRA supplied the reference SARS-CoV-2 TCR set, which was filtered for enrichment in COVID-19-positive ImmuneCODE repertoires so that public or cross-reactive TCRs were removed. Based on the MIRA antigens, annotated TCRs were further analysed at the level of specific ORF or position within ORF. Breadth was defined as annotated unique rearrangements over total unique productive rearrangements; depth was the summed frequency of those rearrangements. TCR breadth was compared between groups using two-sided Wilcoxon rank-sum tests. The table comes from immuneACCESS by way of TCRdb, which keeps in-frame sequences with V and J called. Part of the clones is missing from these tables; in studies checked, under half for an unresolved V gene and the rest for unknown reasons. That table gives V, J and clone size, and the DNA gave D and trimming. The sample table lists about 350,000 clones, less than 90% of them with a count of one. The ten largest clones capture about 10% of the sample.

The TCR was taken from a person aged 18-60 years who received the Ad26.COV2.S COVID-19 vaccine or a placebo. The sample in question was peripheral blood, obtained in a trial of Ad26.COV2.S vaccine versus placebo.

The CDR3 protein is CASSGGRNQPQHF. DNA sequence: TGTGCCTCTAGTGGTGGACGAAATCAGCCCCAGCATTTT. The V gene is TRBV30 and the J gene is TRBJ1-5; the D segment cannot be called with confidence. The CDR3 measures 13 amino acids from cysteine to phenylalanine. The kept DNA is CDR3 alone, 39 bases in frame from the first base. From the germline V gene (reference sequence), CDR1 is GTSNPN and CDR2 is SVGIG. V loses 7 bases of germline sequence and J loses 4 bases, and the interval between the two ends is 14 bases. The reference TRBV30 and TRBJ1-5 proteins fill in what lies around the CDR3, so the full variable domain reads SQTIHQWPATLVQPVGSPLSLECTVEGTSNPNLYWYRQAAGRGLQLLFYSVGIGQISSEVPQNLSASRPQDRQFILSSKKLLLSDSGFYLCASSGGRNQPQHFGDGTRLSIL.